This T cell receptor (beta chain) was identified in a study of CD8+CD57+ T cells in acquired aplastic anemia (dated by TCRdb to between 2017 and 2018). For context, the study as a whole: Extracted DNA from sorted CD4+ and CD8+ cells averaged approximately 3 ug, ranging from about 0.2 to 30 ug. A CD8+CD57+ expansion meant a frequency higher than the mean frequency seen in healthy subjects. The paper's findings and limits, for the study overall: CD8+ Simpson's diversity did not differ significantly between patients and healthy controls (P=0.060). Although roughly 29 CD8+ CDR3 sequences were shared by patients and controls, these sequences appeared highly expressed in patients and within the immunodominant clones of patients.

In this sample, this clonotype turned up once. Its binding antigen is unknown. No quality values exist for individual bases; no much larger clone is one base distant. A lone read is weak support. V and J are truncated by 5 bases and 0 bases respectively, leaving an intervening sequence of 5 bases. Its CDR3 holds 12 amino acids, cysteine through phenylalanine. The DNA shown is the 36-base CDR3, in frame from base 1. CDR1 and CDR2 are read off the germline V gene (reference sequence) as WNHNN and SYGVQD. Flow cytometry had shown CD8+CD57+ cell expansion in the patients selected for sequencing. Severe acquired aplastic anemia was diagnosed in all patients according to International Study of Aplastic Anemia and Agranulocytosis and Camitta criteria. Patients had received no therapy at the time of blood sampling. The study deep-sequenced TCR repertoires of sorted CD4+ and CD8+ blood T cells from severe aplastic anemia patients and healthy subjects. Patients were enrolled in the USA under clinicaltrials.gov protocols 00001620, 01623167, 00001397, 00071045, 00081523 and 00961064. Ficoll-Paque density gradient centrifugation was used to isolate peripheral blood mononuclear cells. Before DNA was extracted, CD4+ and CD8+ T cells were sorted using either FACS or magnetic beads.

Profiling of TCR beta VDJ combinations and CDR3 sequences used genomic DNA as the template. An Illumina HiSeq 2000 was the platform used for TCR repertoire sequencing. In the authors' own workflow: TRBV/TRBJ rearrangement plots, CDR3 size and DJ length profiles, and Simpson's diversity index were used to evaluate the repertoires. The most abundant DNA sequence in the deep sequencing data was defined as the immunodominant clone. CDR3 amino acid sequences were screened for sharing across subjects and compared with published repertoires and the VDJdb database. The public sequencing data were trimmed at Q25 with fastp and processed into clonotypes with MiXCR by TCRdb, which kept only in-frame beta chains. Each entry is one CDR3 protein sequence, shown with its most common DNA and genes. These V and J calls are TCRdb output, not the study's own analysis. Across this sample there are some 150,000 distinct CDR3 sequences, with roughly two thirds seen only once. Of the sample, approximately 42% is held by the ten largest clones.

The sequence derives from a human donor with aplastic anemia. The receptor chain draws on TRBV10-1 and TRBJ2-7; a confident D gene designation cannot be given. The specimen was sorted CD4+, CD8+, or CD8+CD57+ T cells (not recorded which) from PBMCs. The DNA reads TGCGCCAGCAGTCATAGCTCCTACGAGCAGTACTTC. Its product reads: CASSHSSYEQYF.